This TCR beta chain is from a study of spatial heterogeneity in lung cancer (dated by TCRdb to the late 2010s). Describing the broader study: Beta-chain transcripts were consistently detected in greater numbers than alpha-chain transcripts, which likely reflected higher beta-chain transcript abundance. In the raw uncorrected reads, each unique combination of TCR and UMI appeared on average more than ten times. In non-small cell lung cancer, the study quantitatively compared TCR alpha and beta repertoires across several tumor regions, matched nontumor lung, and blood. Nonsynonymous mutation counts, determined by whole-exome sequencing of tumor tissue, were related to features of the TCR repertoire. At surgery, some 200 tumor regions, approximately 64 matched nontumor lung samples and 45 to 60 PBMC samples were TCR-sequenced for both alpha and beta chains. Results the study describes overall, beyond this receptor: Ubiquitous expanded tumor TCRs were found in blood more often at tumor resection than at routine follow-up. Additional single-cell paired TCR alpha and beta sequencing was considered necessary to confirm, at a functional level, the hypothesis that regional TCRs recognize regional mutations.

The CDR3 runs 16 residues from the cysteine to the phenylalanine. Here the CDR3 DNA is all that survives: 48 bases in frame from base 1. V is reduced by 0 bases and J by 5 bases, leaving a spacing of 14 bases between them. Library preparation employed 5' RACE. For sequencing, a NextSeq 500 was employed. The TCR library protocol attached a unique molecular identifier to each TCR cDNA molecule to allow correction of PCR and sequencing errors. On the study's bioinformatics: TCR identification, UMI-based error correction and CDR3 extraction were performed with Decombinator tools. Expanded TCRs were defined as those above a frequency of 2 per 1,000, corresponding to the top 1% of the tumor frequency distribution. Rényi diversity was computed with the R vegan package after subsampling each repertoire 100 times to 5,000 TCRs. CDR3 similarity networks were built from amino acid triplet string-kernel similarity, connecting CDR3s with pairwise similarity above 0.82. The public sequencing data were trimmed at Q25 with fastp and processed into clonotypes with MiXCR by TCRdb, which kept only in-frame beta chains. CDR3 protein sequences are deduplicated, and each keeps its most common genes and DNA. TCRdb's processing, not the authors', yielded these V and J calls. The sample table holds some 11,000 distinct CDR3 sequences, of which over 3% were seen once. The ten largest clones take up 52% of the sample.

The meaning of the sample's time point label: sample taken at primary tumor resection. Without any cell sorting, TCR sequencing was performed on whole RNA extracted either from tumor and nontumor lung tissue or from cryopreserved PBMC samples. The donors were about 71 patients from the lung TRACERx cohort who had early-stage, untreated non-small cell lung cancer. Only patients with enough RNA available from two or more tumor regions were chosen for TCR sequencing. This clonotype was recorded many times. Its antigen has not been determined. No base quality values were provided; no much bigger clone lies one nucleotide off. Since it is a stray read in a library aimed at alpha chains, this beta chain has a size that is not meaningful.

The material was PBMCs, obtained at surgery. The clonotype was recovered from a female donor with early-stage non-small cell lung cancer. Recombination joined TRBV23-1 with TRBJ2-1; the D segment is perhaps TRBD1 or TRBD2, each sharing 5 matched bases. TRBV23-1 is sorted into the ORF group, with uncertain function. The CDR3 protein: CASSQSDWDQNNEQFF. The nucleotide sequence reads TGCGCCAGCAGTCAATCGGACTGGGACCAGAACAATGAGCAGTTCTTC.